This record concerns one T cell receptor beta chain sequence. This record belongs to a study of blood T cell repertoires in COVID-19. Background on the study: The study drew acute and convalescent COVID-19 samples from the United States, Italy and Spain. PBMCs, B-cell-depleted T cells, or T cells were the source of the cDNA or gDNA that made up the material.

Trimming at V came to 5 bases and at J to 4 bases, leaving 7 bases not matched to a gene. In germline, CDR1 is LNHDA, CDR2 SQIVND (reference sequence). The CDR3 extends over 15 amino acids. Original data processing: Cell counts per sample came from amplifying reference gene primers. The repertoire was sequenced with immunoSEQ multiplex PCR; TCRdb's copy has only in-frame clones and lacks some. From that table come the V and J calls and clone size; the DNA was used to work out D and trimming. Altogether 250,000 or so clones are present, 89% being singletons, with the ten largest covering about 4.5%. Sample: peripheral blood. This receptor was identified in a woman aged 40 to 49 who had recovered from COVID-19. The chain carries TRBV19 and TRBJ2-7, with 11 bases lining up with TRBD1. CDR3 amino acids: CASSPRTGGRYEQYF. CDR3 DNA sequence: TGTGCCAGTAGTCCCAGGACAGGGGGCAGGTACGAGCAGTACTTC.